The rows below give T cell receptor beta chains drawn from one sample of a study of OX40 agonist ivuxolimab in advanced cancers. Profiling relied on immunoSEQ multiplex PCR, and the TCRdb table lists in-frame clones only, not all of them. The sample includes 43,000 or so clones, roughly 85% of them seen just once. Sequencing used CD4+ or CD8+ T cells sorted from blood, obtained in a trial of the OX40 agonist ivuxolimab. These receptors were taken from an adult with an advanced solid tumor such as melanoma, head and neck, liver or kidney cancer. The CDR3 runs from the conserved cysteine through the conserved F or W. A D gene is named only where the DNA matches it firmly. Where a row states a size, it is once, few, many or the class of an expanded clone; other rows omit it.

clone size	D gene	V gene	J gene	CDR3 protein	CDR3 DNA
few	TRBD2	TRBV7-9	TRBJ2-3	CASSLLAGDTDTQYF	TGTGCCAGCAGCTTACTAGCGGGAGACACAGATACGCAGTATTTT
NA	NA	TRBV11-2	TRBJ2-7	CASSPTTPTITGQYF	TGTGCCAGCAGCCCTACAACCCCTACGATTACTGGGCAGTACTTC
NA	NA	TRBV11-2	TRBJ2-6	CASSFGGGSGANVLTF	TGTGCCAGCAGCTTCGGAGGGGGCTCTGGGGCCAACGTCCTGACTTTC
once	NA	TRBV6-1	TRBJ2-5	CASSGMQRGVRETQYF	TGTGCCAGCAGTGGGATGCAAAGGGGTGTGCGGGAGACCCAGTACTTC
NA	NA	TRBV19	TRBJ2-2	CASSMWGFAGELFF	TGTGCCAGTAGTATGTGGGGGTTCGCCGGGGAGCTGTTTTTT
NA	TRBD1	TRBV29-1	TRBJ2-6	CSVEDRGTGGTLGSGANVLTF	TGCAGCGTTGAAGATAGGGGCACAGGGGGGACCCTGGGCTCTGGGGCCAACGTCCTGACTTTC
NA	TRBD2	TRBV9	TRBJ2-7	CASSVSGSYGYEQYF	TGTGCCAGCAGCGTTAGCGGGAGTTATGGATACGAGCAGTACTTC
few	NA	TRBV30	TRBJ1-3	CAWSPTGGNTIYF	TGTGCCTGGAGTCCGACCGGGGGAAACACCATATATTTT
NA	NA	TRBV7-3	TRBJ1-1	CASSLSGENTEAFF	TGTGCCAGCAGCTTAAGCGGCGAGAACACTGAAGCTTTCTTT
once	NA	TRBV18	TRBJ2-1	CASSPTGYGSYNEQFF	TGTGCCAGCTCACCAACGGGTTATGGGTCCTACAATGAGCAGTTCTTC
NA	TRBD1	TRBV28	TRBJ2-2	CASSRALRTGRPHRELFF	TGTGCCAGCAGTCGGGCATTACGGACAGGGAGGCCCCATAGGGAGCTGTTTTTT
NA	NA	TRBV5-1	TRBJ1-4	CASTQGGGNEKLFF	TGCGCCAGCACCCAAGGGGGGGGGAATGAAAAACTGTTTTTT
once	NA	TRBV2	TRBJ2-7	CASSPGPNYGYEQYF	TGTGCCAGCAGCCCCGGACCGAACTACGGATACGAGCAGTACTTC
NA	NA	TRBV7-3	TRBJ2-3	CASSQTASTDTQYF	TGTGCCAGCAGCCAGACAGCTAGCACAGATACGCAGTATTTT
NA	TRBD1	TRBV9	TRBJ2-7	CASSQGDRGPYEQYF	TGTGCCAGCAGCCAAGGGGACAGGGGCCCCTACGAGCAGTACTTC
NA	NA	TRBV28	TRBJ1-3	CASSTLQGTSGNTIYF	TGTGCCAGCAGCACTTTACAGGGAACCTCTGGAAACACCATATATTTT